The 15 T cell receptor beta chains below come from one sample, sequenced in a study of CD8+ T cells in alopecia areata. Extracted RNA was reverse transcribed into cDNA, the sequencing template. Produced via immunoSEQ multiplex PCR; TCRdb's table is partial and in-frame only. Here the sample spans about 150,000 clones, around half being singletons. Regarding treatment: oral pan-JAK inhibitor, 5-10 mg twice daily. The sequences come from CD8+ T cells sorted from blood, collected at week 4, from a patient treated with tofacitinib. The receptors shown here come from a human donor with alopecia areata.

The sample holds a few counts of this clone. The chain joins TRBV13 to TRBJ1-1; D not resolved. Deletions cut 4 bases from V and 4 bases from J, with 13 bases between. The length of the CDR3 is 14 residues. Germline lookup yields CDR1 PRHDT and CDR2 FYEKMQ (reference sequence). The CDR3 DNA follows: TGTGCCAGCAGCTCACTTAATTGGAGCACTGAAGCTTTCTTT. As protein: CASSSLNWSTEAFF.

The chain combines TRBV4-3 with TRBJ2-5, with D perhaps being TRBD1 or TRBD2 (5 bases each). Trimming pared 1 base from V and 5 bases from J, leaving 17 bases between. The CDR3 length is 16 residues. The germline CDR1 and CDR2 sequences are LGHNA and YSLEER. The CDR3 bases are TGCGCCAGCAGCCAAGCGGGGACGGAATTGGGGGAGACCCAGTACTTC. Translated, it gives CASSQAGTELGETQYF.

This chain links TRBV4-1 with TRBJ1-1, with a possible D match to TRBD1 (6 bases). Germline V gene sequence: CDR1 MGHRA, CDR2 YSYEKL. The CDR3 contains 13 residues. The V end was cut by 1 base, the J end by 6 bases, with 9 bases between. CDR3: CASSQGRQAEAFF. The DNA of the CDR3 is TGCGCCAGCAGCCAAGGGCGACAGGCTGAAGCTTTCTTT.

This sequence joins TRBV7-9 and TRBJ2-5, with a possible D match to TRBD1 (5 bases). Germline V CDR1 and CDR2: SEHNR, FQNEAQ (reference sequence). The CDR3 contains 13 residues. The V and J ends lost 10 bases and 0 bases respectively, with 12 bases between them. CDR3 protein: CATMGLYQETQYF. CDR3 coding DNA: TGTGCCACCATGGGGCTGTACCAAGAGACCCAGTACTTC.

This clone was seen only once. The chain combines TRBV30 with TRBJ1-2, with TRBD1 matching over 11 bases. This CDR3 has 14 residues. V lost 2 bases and J lost 3; bases outside the gene matches: 2. Germline V gene data show CDR1 as GTSNPN and CDR2 as SVGIG (reference sequence). The CDR3 reads CAWSRGQGDYGYTF. The CDR3 nucleotides read TGTGCCTGGAGTAGGGGACAGGGGGACTATGGCTACACCTTC.

J is TRBJ2-3 and V is TRBV13, with D maybe TRBD1 (6 bases). The CDR3 runs to 14 residues. Trimming shortened V by 5 bases and J by 6 bases, and 15 bases separated the two germline ends. Germline V gene data show CDR1 as PRHDT and CDR2 as FYEKMQ (reference sequence). The CDR3 nucleotides are TGTGCCAGCAGCCAGGGGCTAGCACTCGATACGCAGTATTTT. It specifies CASSQGLALDTQYF. The full variable domain, its missing parts supplied by reference TRBV13 and TRBJ2-3, is AAGVIQSPRHLIKEKRETATLKCYPIPRHDTVYWYQQGPGQDPQFLISFYEKMQSDKGSIPDRFSAQQFSDYHSELNMSSLELGDSALYFCASSQGLALDTQYFGPGTRLTVL.

The chain joins TRBV27 to TRBJ1-6, with D uncertain. Trimming took off 9 bases at V and 4 bases at J, with 10 bases between the two ends. The CDR3 is made up of 13 amino acids. Germline lookup yields CDR1 MNHEY and CDR2 SMNVEV (reference sequence). The CDR3 sequence is CASCGRYNSPLHF. In DNA form, the CDR3 reads TGTGCCAGTTGCGGCAGATATAATTCACCCCTCCACTTT.

This clone was picked up a small number of times. The same CDR3 can be traced to other DNA sequences in this sample. This chain links TRBV13 with TRBJ2-7; D unresolved. V gave up 2 bases and J gave up 1 base, with 0 bases separating them. Germline values: CDR1 PRHDT, CDR2 FYEKMQ (reference sequence). The CDR3 sequence is 11 residues long. CDR3 loop: CASSLSYEQYF. The CDR3 region has the DNA TGTGCCAGCAGCTTATCCTACGAGCAGTACTTC.

The chain joins TRBV9 to TRBJ2-5, with a weak D call TRBD2 (6 bases). Per germline, CDR1 SGDLS and CDR2 YYNGEE. This CDR3 is built from 14 residues. Trimming pared 2 bases from V and 2 bases from J, leaving 10 bases between. The DNA of the CDR3 is TGTGCCAGCAGCGTGACCGGGACTCAAGAGACCCAGTACTTC. This encodes CASSVTGTQETQYF.

In this sample, this clone turned up a few times. The chain couples TRBV5-1 to TRBJ2-4; 7 bases are shared with TRBD1. Germline V gene sequence: CDR1 SGHRS, CDR2 YFSETQ. The length of the CDR3 is 17 residues. Trimming cost V 0 bases and J 7 bases; bases outside gene matches: 13. The CDR3 nucleotides read TGCGCCAGCAGCTTGGCCCGGGACGAGGGCAGGGGGAACATTCAGTACTTC. It codes for CASSLARDEGRGNIQYF.

This clone was observed at least ten times. The chain has TRBV6-4 and TRBJ2-4; 10 bases are a match to TRBD2. This CDR3 has 14 amino acids. Losses at the gene ends were 2 bases for V and 7 bases for J; bases not matched to a gene: 2. Germline CDR1 is MRHNA and CDR2 is SNTAGT. The CDR3 DNA reads TGTGCCAGCAGTGACAGCGGGGGGGCCAACATTCAGTACTTC. Residues: CASSDSGGANIQYF.

The CDR3 region is CASSLASLEQYF. The CDR3 region has the DNA TGTGCCAGCAGCTTAGCATCGCTCGAGCAGTACTTC. J is TRBJ2-7 and V is TRBV7-9, with no clear D. Trimming took 0 bases from V and 6 from J, leaving 6 bases between them. Germline CDR1 reads SEHNR; CDR2 reads FQNEAQ (reference sequence). This CDR3 region has 12 residues.

There are a few counts of this clone. V gene TRBV23-1 combines with J gene TRBJ2-7, with 9 nucleotides matching TRBD1. TRBV23-1 is reported as an ORF; its role is uncertain. The CDR3 has 13 amino acids. V trimming: 6 bases; J trimming: 5 bases; junction bases outside the gene matches: 5. CDR3 coding DNA: TGCGCCAGCAGCCGGGACAGGGAGGACGAGCAGTACTTC. As protein: CASSRDREDEQYF.

The chain has TRBV9 and TRBJ2-7, with TRBD1 matching over 10 bases. The junction had 9 bases not matched to a gene; V was cut back by 3 bases and J by 0 bases. This CDR3 contains 17 residues. Germline CDR1 and CDR2: SGDLS and YYNGEE. CDR3 residues: CASSEDRGTGDSYEQYF. CDR3 nucleotides: TGTGCCAGCAGCGAGGACCGAGGGACAGGGGACTCCTACGAGCAGTACTTC.

The sample holds one count of this clone. For the CDR3, the DNA is TGTGCCAGCAGCCAAGACGGCGGATTCTACGAGCAGTACTTC. Protein product: CASSQDGGFYEQYF. The chain is built from TRBV14 and TRBJ2-7; D gene uncertain. The V end lost 0 bases, the J end lost 3 bases, and 9 bases lay between the germline ends. The CDR3 loop spans 14 amino acids. CDR1 is SGHDN and CDR2 is FVKESK in the germline V gene.